This section outlines one T cell receptor beta chain sequence together with its context. This sample is part of a study of shared T cell receptors in the human thymus. V was clipped by 6 bases and J by 0 bases, with 12 bases between them. The CDR3 is 15 residues long. Germline lookup yields CDR1 MNHEY and CDR2 SMNVEV (reference sequence). Clones were read by immunoSEQ multiplex PCR, and TCRdb kept only the in-frame ones, dropping some. Here the sample spans more than 550,000 clones, roughly 88% being singletons. The sample was also linked to a second study, of human thymus T cells. That investigation notes: Samples came from healthy Finnish infants during open corrective cardiac surgery. The related literature has documented a marked overlap of thymic repertoires among unrelated individuals.

The chain carries TRBV27 and TRBJ1-5; D gene uncertain. This clonotype originated in a girl less than two years old with a congenital heart defect. The sequenced sample consisted of thymocytes. Here the CDR3 DNA reads TGTGCCAGCAGCCCGGTTGTGAATAGCAATCAGCCCCAGCATTTT. Its protein is CASSPVVNSNQPQHF.